The entry that follows covers one T cell receptor beta chain sequence. Assay execution took place at the deep level. Produced via immunoSEQ multiplex PCR; TCRdb's table is partial and in-frame only. Of almost 700,000 clones listed, about 92% were seen once; the top ten hold about 24%. The naive CD8 subset, CD45RO-negative cells positively selected for CCR7, excluded terminally differentiated effector memory CD45RA+ cells. Healthy adults negative for HIV, lacking recent acute infections or vaccinations, served as donors. These data belong to a study of shared clonotypes between healthy human individuals. At the level of the study: Plates per donor: three CD4 naive, three CD4 memory, two CD8 naive, one CD8 memory.

Germline CDR1 and CDR2: MDHEN and SYDVKM. This CDR3 is built from 13 residues. The V end lost 5 bases, the J end lost 8 bases, and 13 bases lay between the germline ends. The clonotype was recovered from a young man in good health. Sequenced: naive CD8+ T cells sorted from blood. The chain uses TRBV28 and TRBJ1-5; D not certain. The CDR3 nucleotides read TGTGCCAGCAGTCAGGCGGGGATGGAGCCCCAGCATTTT. Translating it yields CASSQAGMEPQHF. Complete variable domain (other parts from reference TRBV28 and TRBJ1-5): DVKVTQSSRYLVKRTGEKVFLECVQDMDHENMFWYRQDPGLGLRLIYFSYDVKMKEKGDIPEGYSVSREKKERFSLILESASTNQTSMYLCASSQAGMEPQHFGDGTRLSIL.